This passage covers 30 T cell receptor beta chains from one sample sequenced in a study of cytomegalovirus exposure and HLA in healthy donors. The PCR used 60 Vbeta and 13 Jbeta primers. Clones were read by immunoSEQ multiplex PCR, and TCRdb kept only the in-frame ones, dropping some. The repertoire includes around 90,000 clones, 85% of them detected once, and 7.4% sits in the top ten. The sample consisted of PBMCs. The receptor source for this set is a man in his forties in good health and CMV-seropositive.

V gene TRBV9 combines with J gene TRBJ2-5; 8 nucleotides match TRBD2. CDR3 length: 14 residues. The germline V gene encodes CDR1 SGDLS and CDR2 YYNGEE. Trimming took 0 bases from V and 5 from J; bases not matched to a gene: 3. The CDR3 DNA reads as TGTGCCAGCAGCGTAGGACTAGCGATGGAGACCCAGTACTTC. This codes for CASSVGLAMETQYF.

The chain uses TRBV27 and TRBJ2-7; TRBD1 agrees at 8 bases. Looked up from germline, CDR1 is MNHEY and CDR2 is SMNVEV (reference sequence). Trimming at V came to 2 bases and at J to 6 bases, leaving 12 bases not matched to a gene. The CDR3 is 16 amino acids. In nucleotides, the CDR3 is TGTGCCAGCAGTTTAGCCCGTGGGACAGGTGTTCCCGAGCAGTACTTC. It specifies CASSLARGTGVPEQYF.

This rearrangement joins TRBV6-5 to TRBJ2-2; D ambiguous. The CDR3 loop spans 14 amino acids. CDR1 and CDR2 (germline): MNHEY, SVGAGI. The germline V and J ends were trimmed by 1 base and 3 bases, with 6 bases remaining between them. The CDR3 loop reads CASSYLRDTGELFF. The CDR3 nucleotides are TGTGCCAGCAGTTACTTGCGTGACACCGGGGAGCTGTTTTTT.

The chain carries TRBV7-9 and TRBJ1-4, with a weak D call TRBD1 (5 bases). Germline V CDR1 and CDR2: SEHNR, FQNEAQ (reference sequence). With 2 bases removed from V and 2 bases from J, the gap between germline ends came to 9 bases. This CDR3 is built from 15 residues. The CDR3 here is CASSLTTETNEKLFF. As DNA, the CDR3 is TGTGCCAGCAGCTTAACGACAGAGACTAATGAAAAACTGTTTTTT.

In DNA form, the CDR3 reads TGTGCCAGCAGGGGACAGGGACTTGTTGGCACTGAAGCTTTCTTT. It yields the protein CASRGQGLVGTEAFF. The rearrangement joins TRBV14 to TRBJ1-1, with 9 bases matching TRBD1. Per the germline V gene, CDR1 is SGHDN and CDR2 is FVKESK. V was clipped by 6 bases and J by 4 bases; unmatched bases: 9. The CDR3 has 15 residues.

Here the CDR3 reads CASSSQLAAMGNTQYF. The CDR3 nucleotides read TGTGCCAGCAGCTCACAACTAGCGGCGATGGGGAATACGCAGTATTTT. The genes are TRBV2 and TRBJ2-3; TRBD2 agrees at 8 bases. The trim removed 6 bases at V and 7 bases at J, leaving 15 bases unmatched. Germline V lookup: CDR1 SNHLY, CDR2 FYNNEI. The CDR3 runs to 16 residues.

The rearrangement links TRBV2 to TRBJ2-7; 7 nucleotides agree with TRBD1. The germline gives CDR1 SNHLY, CDR2 FYNNEI. The CDR3 runs 12 residues. Trimming removed 10 bases from V and 0 bases from J; junction bases left unmatched: 3. The CDR3 DNA reads TGTGCCAAACAGGGGAGCTCCTACGAGCAGTACTTC. Encoded protein: CAKQGSSYEQYF. Variable domain in full (rest from reference TRBV2 and TRBJ2-7): EPEVTQTPSHQVTQMGQEVILRCVPISNHLYFYWYRQILGQKVEFLVSFYNNEISEKSEIFDDQFSVERPDGSNFTLKIRSTKLEDSAMYFCAKQGSSYEQYFGPGTRLTVT.

The rearrangement uses TRBV5-1 and TRBJ2-7; 8 bases map to TRBD2. Unmatched junction bases numbered 5, after V lost 3 bases and J lost 0 bases. The CDR3 covers 15 residues. Germline CDR1 is SGHRS and CDR2 is YFSETQ. The DNA for the CDR3 is TGCGCCAGCAGCTCACGTAGCGGGACCTCCTACGAGCAGTACTTC. The encoded protein is CASSSRSGTSYEQYF.

The genes are TRBV5-4 and TRBJ2-5, with TRBD1 as a possible D gene (5 bases). The CDR3 totals 14 residues. The V gene lost 4 bases and the J gene lost 5 bases, with 15 bases spanning the gap. Germline V gives CDR1 SGHNT, CDR2 YYREEE (reference sequence). This CDR3 reads CASSGPQGGETQYF. The CDR3 coding sequence is TGTGCCAGCAGCGGACCCCAGGGTGGGGAGACCCAGTACTTC.

This chain joins TRBV18 and TRBJ1-6; D possibly corresponds to TRBD1 (6 bases). The CDR3 is 15 residues long. CDR1 KGHSH and CDR2 LQKENI come from the germline V gene. Trimming shortened V by 3 bases and J by 9 bases, and 15 bases separated the two germline ends. In nucleotides, the CDR3 is TGTGCCAGCTCACCCCGGGACATCGGAATTTCACCCCTCCACTTT. This codes for CASSPRDIGISPLHF.

The chain employs TRBV23-1 and TRBJ1-3; unclear D gene. TRBV23-1 is flagged as an ORF with uncertain function. Trimming removed 0 bases at V and 4 bases at J, with 4 bases between. There are 13 residues in the CDR3. CDR3 in amino acids: CASSQSPGNTIYF. CDR3 coding DNA: TGCGCCAGCAGTCAATCCCCGGGAAACACCATATATTTT.

CDR3 bases: TGTGCCAGCAGCCAGCGACTGGGGGGGACGGATACGCAGTATTTT. It translates to CASSQRLGGTDTQYF. The chain couples TRBV5-8 to TRBJ2-3, with 7 positions matching TRBD2. This CDR3 spans 15 amino acids. Germline lookup yields CDR1 SGHTS and CDR2 YDEGEE. Trimming cost V 4 bases and J 6 bases; bases outside gene matches: 11.

The table lists this clone with a count of one. The J gene is TRBJ2-3, the V gene TRBV5-1, with D unresolved. This CDR3 has 14 amino acids. Germline V gene sequence: CDR1 SGHRS, CDR2 YFSETQ. The germline V and J ends were trimmed by 3 bases and 1 base, with 9 bases remaining between them. The CDR3 reads CASSSTLGTDTQYF. The CDR3 region has the DNA TGCGCCAGCAGCTCAACCCTAGGCACAGATACGCAGTATTTT.

The gene calls are TRBV5-8 and TRBJ1-2, with D uncertain. Trimming pared 4 bases from V and 7 bases from J, leaving 14 bases between. The CDR3 has 13 residues. Germline V CDR1 and CDR2: SGHTS, YDEGEE. The CDR3 region is CASSQMQLRGYTF. Written as DNA, the CDR3 is TGTGCCAGCAGCCAGATGCAACTACGTGGCTACACCTTC.

The CDR3 DNA reads TGTGCCAGCTCACCACCGAGGGACAGAGAAGATAACTATGGCTACACCTTC. Residues: CASSPPRDREDNYGYTF. The chain carries TRBV18 and TRBJ1-2, with 7 bases identical to TRBD1. Per the germline V gene, CDR1 is KGHSH and CDR2 is LQKENI. After removal of 0 bases from V and 1 base from J, the junction contained 8 bases not matched to a gene. CDR3 length: 17 residues.

This clone turned up a few times. The chain recombines TRBV7-6 with TRBJ2-3; 12 nucleotides match TRBD2. The CDR3 is 18 residues long. Germline V gene data show CDR1 as SGHVS and CDR2 as FNYEAQ. Trimming cost V 1 base and J 4 bases; bases outside gene matches: 9. CDR3 nucleotide sequence: TGTGCCAGCAGCTTAGAGGGGATGACTAGCGGGGGCCCAGATACGCAGTATTTT. Translation: CASSLEGMTSGGPDTQYF.

The gene calls are TRBV7-2 and TRBJ2-3, with 11 bases identical to TRBD2. The CDR3 is 15 residues long. CDR1 SGHTA and CDR2 FQGNSA come from the germline V gene. V shed 3 bases and J 4 bases; nucleotides not matched to a gene: 3. The CDR3 DNA follows: TGTGCCAGCAGCTTTAGCGGGAGGGCCTCAGATACGCAGTATTTT. Translation: CASSFSGRASDTQYF.

The chain couples TRBV23-1 to TRBJ2-3; 8 positions agree with TRBD1. TRBV23-1 is identified as an open reading frame with a role that is uncertain. CDR3 length: 17 amino acids. V trimming: 6 bases; J trimming: 3 bases; junction bases outside the gene matches: 14. The CDR3 DNA sequence: TGCGCCAGCAGGCTCGACCTTACCAGGGGGCCAACAGATACGCAGTATTTT. This codes for CASRLDLTRGPTDTQYF.

The chain recombines TRBV7-3 with TRBJ2-3; tentative D call: TRBD2 (6 bases). Germline V gene sequence: CDR1 SGHTA, CDR2 FQGTGA. Trimming took 4 bases from V and 5 from J, leaving 13 bases between them. This CDR3 is 14 amino acids long. CDR3 DNA sequence: TGTGCCAGCAGCTACCGGGACTCCAGAGATACGCAGTATTTT. Residues: CASSYRDSRDTQYF.

The V call is TRBV7-2, the J call TRBJ2-6, with TRBD2 matching over 8 bases. The V gene end was trimmed by 3 bases and the J gene end by 4 bases; junction bases not matched to a gene: 8. The CDR3 totals 17 residues. The germline V gene has CDR1 SGHTA and CDR2 FQGNSA. This CDR3 reads CASSFLLSGTGANVLTF. The CDR3, as DNA: TGTGCCAGCAGCTTCCTCCTTAGCGGGACGGGGGCCAACGTCCTGACTTTC.

J is TRBJ2-2 and V is TRBV9; 8 bases map to TRBD1. Germline loops: CDR1 SGDLS, CDR2 YYNGEE. The junction had 7 bases not matched to a gene; V was cut back by 2 bases and J by 1 base. The CDR3 is made up of 17 amino acids. The CDR3 protein is CASSVLSGTGNTGELFF. CDR3 in DNA: TGTGCCAGCAGCGTTCTATCCGGGACAGGGAACACCGGGGAGCTGTTTTTT.

The V call is TRBV7-9, the J call TRBJ2-2; TRBD1 might be the D (5 bases). This CDR3 region has 15 residues. Germline lookup yields CDR1 SEHNR and CDR2 FQNEAQ (reference sequence). V lost 5 bases to trimming and J lost 0 bases, with 10 bases between them. DNA for the CDR3: TGTGCCAGCAGCCGTCCGACAGCGAACACCGGGGAGCTGTTTTTT. Amino acids: CASSRPTANTGELFF. Complete variable domain (other parts from reference TRBV7-9 and TRBJ2-2): DTGVSQNPRHKITKRGQNVTFRCDPISEHNRLYWYRQTLGQGPEFLTYFQNEAQLEKSRLLSDRFSAERPKGSFSTLEIQRTEQGDSAMYLCASSRPTANTGELFFGEGSRLTVL.

The chain employs TRBV19 and TRBJ1-5, with 7 bases aligning to TRBD1. Germline lookup yields CDR1 LNHDA and CDR2 SQIVND (reference sequence). The V segment lost 3 bases and the J segment 6 bases; nucleotides outside the gene matches: 5. The CDR3 totals 14 residues. As DNA, the CDR3 is TGTGCCAGTAGTATGTGGGACAGAGTTCAGCCCCAGCATTTT. This sequence encodes CASSMWDRVQPQHF.

The chain couples TRBV19 to TRBJ2-5; TRBD2 matches 8 bases. The closer fit of TRBJ2-7 to the DNA end suggests the J call may be wrong. This CDR3 region has 15 residues. In germline, CDR1 is LNHDA, CDR2 SQIVND (reference sequence). The CDR3 nucleotides read TGTGCCAGTAGTTCCGGGGGGGGAATGTCCTACGAGCAGTACTTC. It yields the protein CASSSGGGMSYEQYF.

The J gene is TRBJ2-4, the V gene TRBV5-6, with a possible D match to TRBD1 (5 bases). The V gene lost 0 bases and the J gene lost 1 base, with 8 bases spanning the gap. The germline CDR1 and CDR2 sequences are SGHDT and YYEEEE. The CDR3 is 15 residues long. In nucleotides, the CDR3 is TGTGCCAGCAGCTTGGTGTCAGGGGCCAAAAACATTCAGTACTTC. Its protein product is CASSLVSGAKNIQYF.

The chain recombines TRBV9 with TRBJ2-7; TRBD1 is a possible D gene (5 bases). The CDR3 runs 14 residues. The germline V and J ends were trimmed by 0 bases and 5 bases, with 12 bases remaining between them. The V gene's germline CDR1 is SGDLS and CDR2 YYNGEE. The CDR3 coding sequence is TGTGCCAGCAGCGTAGAGCAGGGTTACGACGAGCAGTACTTC. Encoded protein: CASSVEQGYDEQYF.

V gene TRBV19 combines with J gene TRBJ1-4, with a tentative D call TRBD1 (5 bases). Trimming took off 3 bases at V and 5 bases at J, with 13 bases between the two ends. CDR1 is LNHDA and CDR2 is SQIVND in the germline V gene (reference sequence). This CDR3 spans 15 amino acids. The chain's CDR3 is CASSIKTDRNEKLFF. The CDR3 bases are TGTGCCAGTAGTATTAAGACAGACCGAAATGAAAAACTGTTTTTT.

The chain employs TRBV19 and TRBJ1-1; 10 bases are a match to TRBD1. Trimming took 5 bases from V and 13 from J; bases not matched to a gene: 16. Germline loops: CDR1 LNHDA, CDR2 SQIVND (reference sequence). This CDR3 has 15 amino acids. The CDR3 bases are TGTGCCAGTAGTGTAAGACAGGGGGCGACGTATCCTGGTTTCTTT. Translated, it gives CASSVRQGATYPGFF. Complete variable domain (other parts from reference TRBV19 and TRBJ1-1): DGGITQSPKYLFRKEGQNVTLSCEQNLNHDAMYWYRQDPGQGLRLIYYSQIVNDFQKGDIAEGYSVSREKKESFPLTVTSAQKNPTAFYLCASSVRQGATYPGFFGQGTRLTVV.

About this clone: The junction departs from germline at one end; a sequencing error may be responsible. The sample has other DNA sequences that encode this CDR3 too. The rearrangement joins TRBV7-7 to TRBJ2-1, with 7 bases aligning to TRBD2. This CDR3 has 15 residues. In germline, CDR1 is SSHAT, CDR2 FNYEAQ (reference sequence). CDR3 residues: CASSLSPGGYNEQFF. Written as DNA, the CDR3 is TGTGCTAGCAGCTTATCCCCGGGAGGTTACAATGAGCAGTTCTTC.

The chain links TRBV4-2 to TRBJ2-7, with a possible D match to TRBD2 (5 bases). CDR1 and CDR2 (germline): LGHNA, YNFKEQ. Trimming pared 4 bases from V and 7 bases from J, leaving 11 bases between. This CDR3 comprises 12 residues. This CDR3 is CASSRKPGEQYF. In nucleotides, the CDR3 is TGTGCCAGCAGCCGAAAACCGGGGGAGCAGTACTTC.